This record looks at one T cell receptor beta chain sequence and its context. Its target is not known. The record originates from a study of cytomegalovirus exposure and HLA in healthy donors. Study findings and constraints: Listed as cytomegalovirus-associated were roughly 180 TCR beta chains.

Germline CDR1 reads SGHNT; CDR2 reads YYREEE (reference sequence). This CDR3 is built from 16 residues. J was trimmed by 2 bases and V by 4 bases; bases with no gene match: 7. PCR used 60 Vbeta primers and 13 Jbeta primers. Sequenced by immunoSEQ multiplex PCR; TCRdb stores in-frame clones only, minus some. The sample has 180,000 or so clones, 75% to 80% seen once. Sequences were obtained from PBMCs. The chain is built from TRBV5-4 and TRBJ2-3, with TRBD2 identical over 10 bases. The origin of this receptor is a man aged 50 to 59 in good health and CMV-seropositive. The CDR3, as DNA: TGTGCCAGCAGCCCCGTAGCGGGGGGATACACAGATACGCAGTATTTT. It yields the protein CASSPVAGGYTDTQYF.